These 27 T cell receptor beta chains were sequenced from one sample in a study of T cell responses to AZD1222 COVID-19 vaccine. Generated by immunoSEQ multiplex PCR, the TCRdb table keeps only in-frame clones and is missing some. The sample contains approximately 42,000 clones, about 87% of which appear only once. The sample was peripheral blood, taken 28 days after the second AZD1222 dose. All receptors derive from an adult who received the AZD1222 COVID-19 vaccine.

The V and J genes are TRBV7-9 and TRBJ2-3, with 8 bases matching TRBD2. CDR1 is SEHNR and CDR2 is FQNEAQ in the germline V gene (reference sequence). This CDR3 contains 18 residues. Germline trimming cut 1 base from V and 1 base from J; bases unmatched to any gene: 10. CDR3 in DNA: TGTGCCAGCAGCTTAGAGAGACTAGCGTTACGACGCACAGATACGCAGTATTTT. Residues: CASSLERLALRRTDTQYF.

The rearrangement links TRBV18 to TRBJ1-2; the D is unclear. This CDR3 region has 14 residues. Looked up from germline, CDR1 is KGHSH and CDR2 is LQKENI. The V end was cut by 5 bases, the J end by 4 bases, with 14 bases between. CDR3 sequence (DNA): TGTGCCAGCTCATACTCAGCTTTGCCCTATGGCTACACCTTC. It codes for CASSYSALPYGYTF.

This chain joins TRBV14 and TRBJ1-4, with 11 bases fitting TRBD1. The CDR3 sequence is 12 residues long. The V gene's germline CDR1 is SGHDN and CDR2 FVKESK. Trimming at V came to 4 bases and at J to 13 bases, leaving 2 bases not matched to a gene. The CDR3 spells CASSRTGGGLFF. DNA for the CDR3: TGTGCCAGCAGCCGGACAGGGGGCGGACTGTTTTTT.

About this clone: A junction boundary mismatches the germline segment, possibly from a read error. The J gene is TRBJ2-7, the V gene TRBV3-1 (or the pseudogene TRBV3-2), with D tentatively TRBD1 (6 bases). The CDR3 is 13 residues long. Germline-derived CDR1 and CDR2 are LGHDT and YNNKEL (reference sequence). The CDR3 DNA reads TGTGCCAGCAGCCAAGGGGGTACAGGGTGGCTTGGCTTC. Its protein product is CASSQGGTGWLGF.

V and J are TRBV5-1 and TRBJ2-1; D tentatively fits TRBD1 or TRBD2 (5 bases each). CDR1 and CDR2 from the germline V gene are SGHRS and YFSETQ. V lost 5 bases and J lost 5, with 17 bases in between. This CDR3 comprises 15 residues. The CDR3 protein is CASRPPGTPDNEQFF. The DNA of the CDR3 is TGCGCCAGCAGGCCCCCCGGGACGCCAGACAATGAGCAGTTCTTC.

This clone was recorded only once. V and J are TRBV6-1 and TRBJ2-1; D call uncertain. V was shortened by 1 base and J by 6 bases, with 13 bases between the two germline ends. Germline V gene sequence: CDR1 MNHNS, CDR2 SASEGT. The CDR3 runs to 15 residues. CDR3 in amino acids: CASSEGLTFSNEQFF. DNA for the CDR3: TGTGCCAGCAGTGAAGGGCTAACTTTCTCCAATGAGCAGTTCTTC.

The gene calls are TRBV27 and TRBJ1-2; a possible D gene is TRBD1 (5 bases). The CDR3 runs to 14 residues. The V gene lost 2 bases and the J gene lost 7 bases, with 14 bases spanning the gap. Germline V gene data show CDR1 as MNHEY and CDR2 as SMNVEV (reference sequence). CDR3 amino acids: CASSLGRARAGYTF. CDR3 sequence (DNA): TGTGCCAGCAGTTTAGGGAGGGCCAGGGCTGGCTACACCTTC.

V and J are TRBV9 and TRBJ2-1, with a weak D call TRBD2 (5 bases). This CDR3 spans 16 amino acids. The germline V and J ends were trimmed by 0 bases and 7 bases, with 17 bases remaining between them. Germline V lookup: CDR1 SGDLS, CDR2 YYNGEE. CDR3 DNA sequence: TGTGCCAGCAGCGTAGTAGGGCGGGCCTTTGTTAATGAGCAGTTCTTC. Translated: CASSVVGRAFVNEQFF.

V usage is TRBV11-2 and J usage is TRBJ2-4; D possibly corresponds to TRBD1 (6 bases). This CDR3 region has 17 residues. V was pared by 6 bases and J by 2 bases, with 20 bases between. CDR1 and CDR2 (germline): SGHAT, FQNNGV. CDR3 in amino acids: CASRHPGTGWSKNIQYF. The CDR3 nucleotides are TGTGCCAGCAGGCACCCCGGCACAGGGTGGTCCAAAAACATTCAGTACTTC.

The rearrangement links TRBV3-1 (or the pseudogene TRBV3-2) to TRBJ2-5; TRBD1 is a possible D gene (5 bases). The germline V and J ends were trimmed by 0 bases and 4 bases, with 6 bases remaining between them. The CDR3 loop spans 13 amino acids. Per germline, CDR1 LGHDT and CDR2 YNNKEL (reference sequence). In DNA form, the CDR3 reads TGTGCCAGCAGCCAAGAGGGGCCAGAGACCCAGTACTTC. Its protein is CASSQEGPETQYF.

This clone appeared a few times. The J gene is TRBJ1-2, the V gene TRBV4-2; tentative D call: TRBD1 (6 bases). Looked up from germline, CDR1 is LGHNA and CDR2 is YNFKEQ. The CDR3 totals 13 residues. V lost 4 bases, J lost 7 bases, and 13 bases lay in between. The CDR3 DNA follows: TGTGCCAGCAGCCCCGACAGGTCCCTTGGCTACACCTTC. Residues: CASSPDRSLGYTF.

V usage is TRBV7-2 and J usage is TRBJ2-3; no clear D. The germline V and J ends were trimmed by 0 bases and 0 bases, with 7 bases remaining between them. Germline lookup yields CDR1 SGHTA and CDR2 FQGNSA. The CDR3 length is 15 residues. The CDR3 DNA sequence: TGTGCCAGCAGCTTAGCTTCGACCAGCACAGATACGCAGTATTTT. Its translation is CASSLASTSTDTQYF.

The genes are TRBV24-1 and TRBJ2-1; D perhaps matches TRBD1 (6 bases). The CDR3 totals 15 residues. V was trimmed by 2 bases and J by 3 bases, leaving 10 bases between them. CDR1 and CDR2 (germline): KGHDR, SFDVKD. In DNA form, the CDR3 reads TGTGCCACCAGTGATTCCGGGACAATCTACAATGAGCAGTTCTTC. Residues: CATSDSGTIYNEQFF.

The V gene is TRBV2, the J gene TRBJ2-5; 7 nucleotides line up with TRBD1. This CDR3 has 12 residues. Trimming at V came to 8 bases and at J to 5 bases, leaving 5 bases not matched to a gene. Germline lookup yields CDR1 SNHLY and CDR2 FYNNEI. The CDR3 sequence is CASYRGRETQYF. The CDR3 DNA follows: TGTGCCAGCTACAGGGGCCGGGAGACCCAGTACTTC.

The genes are TRBV6-5 and TRBJ1-4; no definite D call. V lost 5 bases and J lost 6, with 13 bases in between. Germline CDR1 and CDR2: MNHEY and SVGAGI. The CDR3 spans 14 residues. For the CDR3, the DNA is TGTGCCAGCAGTCACCCCCCGCAGGATGAAAAACTGTTTTTT. Translated: CASSHPPQDEKLFF.

This clone is a singleton in its sample. The chain is built from TRBV18 and TRBJ1-1; D not certain. V was pared by 0 bases and J by 10 bases, with 12 bases between. The CDR3 has 13 residues. CDR1 and CDR2 from the germline V gene are KGHSH and LQKENI. CDR3 nucleotide sequence: TGTGCCAGCTCACCACCATCCCGTTTTGTAGCTTTCTTT. Translating it yields CASSPPSRFVAFF.

The chain links TRBV12-1 to TRBJ2-7. TRBV12-1 is annotated as a pseudogene. CDR3 length: 12 residues. CDR3 nucleotides: TGTGCCAGCAGCTTTGCGGGGATTGGGCAGTACTTC. It translates to CASSFAGIGQYF.

This rearrangement joins TRBV5-1 to TRBJ2-7; 10 nucleotides line up with TRBD1. The CDR3 is made up of 14 amino acids. V shed 3 bases, J shed 5 bases, and the junction held 5 bases outside the gene matches. Germline CDR1 is SGHRS and CDR2 is YFSETQ. Here the CDR3 reads CASSSRGQGNEQYF. The CDR3 DNA reads as TGCGCCAGCAGCTCAAGGGGACAGGGGAACGAGCAGTACTTC.

The J gene is TRBJ1-3, the V gene TRBV30; no clear D. Germline V gene sequence: CDR1 GTSNPN, CDR2 SVGIG (reference sequence). The CDR3 runs 13 residues. The V gene lost 2 bases and the J gene lost 4 bases, with 9 bases spanning the gap. The CDR3 sequence is CAWSHGEGNTIYF. CDR3 DNA: TGTGCCTGGAGTCATGGTGAAGGAAACACCATATATTTT.

The rearrangement uses TRBV7-2 and TRBJ2-1; D is perhaps TRBD1 (6 bases). Per germline, CDR1 SGHTA and CDR2 FQGNSA. Trimming removed 1 base from V and 5 bases from J, with 9 bases in between. The CDR3 extends over 14 amino acids. This CDR3 reads CASSLGAGDNEQFF. The CDR3 DNA follows: TGTGCCAGCAGCTTAGGCGCAGGGGACAATGAGCAGTTCTTC.

On this clone itself: This same CDR3 is encoded by further DNA sequences in the sample. This CDR3 is CASSEYNEQFF. In nucleotides, the CDR3 is TGCGCCAGCAGTGAGTACAATGAGCAGTTCTTC. The genes are TRBV10-2 and TRBJ2-1, with no clear D. Germline CDR1 reads WSHSY; CDR2 reads SAAADI. The CDR3 consists of 11 residues. V lost 1 base and J 5 bases, leaving 0 bases between the germline ends.

This clone has just one count. V is TRBV5-1 and J is TRBJ2-3, with D unclear. CDR1 is SGHRS, CDR2 YFSETQ, per germline. This CDR3 comprises 15 residues. The V and J ends lost 2 bases and 2 bases respectively, with 12 bases between them. CDR3 bases: TGCGCCAGCAGCTTATTCGGCCAGCCCACAGATACGCAGTATTTT. Translating gives CASSLFGQPTDTQYF.

The V and J genes are TRBV6-5 and TRBJ1-1; TRBD1 matches 7 bases. This CDR3 is built from 16 residues. Germline V CDR1 and CDR2: MNHEY, SVGAGI. J was trimmed by 0 bases and V by 4 bases; bases with no gene match: 8. The CDR3 bases are TGTGCCAGCAGTTCCCGGACAGGTAGAATGAACACTGAAGCTTTCTTT. This encodes CASSSRTGRMNTEAFF.

CDR3 sequence: CASRSSEHTEAFF. The CDR3 DNA reads as TGTGCCAGCAGGTCTTCCGAACACACTGAAGCTTTCTTT. The chain links TRBV12-3 or TRBV12-4 to TRBJ1-1; no clear D gene. The CDR3 length is 13 residues. Trimming pared 6 bases from V and 3 bases from J, leaving 11 bases between.

This sequence joins TRBV7-2 and TRBJ1-4; possible D gene TRBD1, 5 bases. This CDR3 is built from 13 residues. The V gene's germline CDR1 is SGHTA and CDR2 FQGNSA. With 5 bases removed from V and 8 bases from J, the gap between germline ends came to 12 bases. DNA for the CDR3: TGTGCCAGCAGCCGCGGACAATACGAAAAACTGTTTTTT. This encodes CASSRGQYEKLFF.

The V gene is TRBV6-5, the J gene TRBJ1-1, with D maybe TRBD1 (6 bases). Germline V gene sequence: CDR1 MNHEY, CDR2 SVGAGI. The CDR3 has 13 residues. Trimming took off 5 bases at V and 4 bases at J, with 11 bases between the two ends. The CDR3 is CASSTGSVTEAFF. The CDR3 DNA follows: TGTGCCAGCAGTACAGGGAGTGTCACTGAAGCTTTCTTT.

The chain joins TRBV3-1 (or the pseudogene TRBV3-2) to TRBJ1-1; no clear D. CDR3 length: 16 residues. Germline V gene data show CDR1 as LGHDT and CDR2 as YNNKEL (reference sequence). The germline V and J ends were trimmed by 0 bases and 5 bases, with 16 bases remaining between them. The CDR3 here is CASSQETAPRKTEAFF. CDR3 nucleotides: TGTGCCAGCAGCCAAGAAACGGCCCCCCGAAAGACTGAAGCTTTCTTT.